This T cell receptor beta chain was captured by sequencing in a study of T cells in Graves' hyperthyroidism and ophthalmopathy. From RNA transcripts, TCR beta CDR3 regions were amplified. The primer set for the first-round RT-PCR of the TCR CDR3 was HTBI. From the multiplex PCR reads, TCRdb called clonotypes with MiXCR, one entry per CDR3 protein. The sample carries 500,000 to 800,000 distinct CDR3 sequences, approximately 42% recorded once. This clonotype has only a few counts. The target antigen is unknown. The junction and the germline gene differ at one end; a read error may be behind it. The study based diagnoses on clinical symptoms, serum thyroxine and TRAb, thyroid ultrasound and orbital computed tomography. Study-level results: A model of 13 V-J features distinguished ophthalmopathy from stable hyperthyroidism.

The CDR3 covers 16 residues. Germline CDR1 and CDR2: ENHRY and SYGVKD. The V and J genes are TRBV10-3 and TRBJ1-1; D perhaps matches TRBD1 (5 bases). What was sequenced was peripheral blood or thyroid tissue (not recorded which). The TCR comes from an adult man with Graves' disease, either hyperthyroidism or ophthalmopathy (not recorded which). CDR3 protein: CASSYMVSGGPTEAFF. In DNA form, the CDR3 reads TGTGCCAGCAGTTACATGGTGTCGGGGGGACCAACTGAAGCTTTCTTT.